Below, 31 T cell receptor beta chains from the same sample are listed, as sequenced in a study of shared clonotypes between healthy human individuals. Here immunoSEQ multiplex PCR was the method, and the copy in TCRdb shows in-frame clones only, minus some. In the table there are over 850,000 clones, approximately 80% of which are singletons. Sequenced material: memory CD4+ T cells from PBMCs. Described subset: CD45RA-negative fraction. The receptors stem from a man aged 18 to 30 in good health. Some clones in this sample may be carry-over from other donors' samples.

This clone was detected once. CDR3 nucleotide sequence: TGTGCCAGCAACGGGGACCCAAGTCGGACCCAGTACTTC. Translating gives CASNGDPSRTQYF. The J gene is TRBJ2-5, the V gene TRBV2; TRBD1 or TRBD2 may be the D gene (5 bases each). From germline, CDR1 is SNHLY and CDR2 FYNNEI. V lost 7 bases to trimming and J lost 7 bases, with 16 bases between them. CDR3 length: 13 residues. The variable domain in full, with the rest retrieved from reference TRBV2 and TRBJ2-5, is EPEVTQTPSHQVTQMGQEVILRCVPISNHLYFYWYRQILGQKVEFLVSFYNNEISEKSEIFDDQFSVERPDGSNFTLKIRSTKLEDSAMYFCASNGDPSRTQYFGPGTRLLVL.

The chain combines TRBV28 with TRBJ1-4, with unresolved D. Trimming removed 0 bases at V and 0 bases at J, with 8 bases between. The CDR3 extends over 16 amino acids. In germline, CDR1 is MDHEN, CDR2 SYDVKM. The CDR3, as DNA: TGTGCCAGCAGTTTATGGGGCAAAGCAACTAATGAAAAACTGTTTTTT. Residues: CASSLWGKATNEKLFF.

The chain employs TRBV2 and TRBJ2-4, with 9 bases identical to TRBD1. This CDR3 comprises 17 residues. The germline V gene encodes CDR1 SNHLY and CDR2 FYNNEI. The ends lost 7 bases at V and 1 base at J; junction bases unmatched: 11. CDR3 amino acids: CASIPGQGSLAKNIQYF. DNA of the CDR3: TGTGCCAGCATCCCGGGACAGGGATCGTTGGCCAAAAACATTCAGTACTTC.

The table lists this clone with a few counts. The chain carries TRBV29-1 and TRBJ1-5; a weak D match, TRBD1 (5 bases). The V gene lost 6 bases and the J gene lost 3 bases, with 18 bases spanning the gap. Germline CDR1 reads SQVTM; CDR2 reads ANQGSEA. This CDR3 region has 15 residues. The CDR3 loop is CSVTRGAGDNQPQHF. CDR3 nucleotide sequence: TGCAGCGTGACAAGGGGAGCAGGTGACAATCAGCCCCAGCATTTT.

J is TRBJ2-5 and V is TRBV2; D gene unclear. Germline V CDR1 and CDR2: SNHLY, FYNNEI. This CDR3 region has 11 residues. V was trimmed by 2 bases and J by 12 bases, leaving 10 bases between them. CDR3 nucleotide sequence: TGTGCCAGCAGTGAAACCTTTGGAAAGTACTTC. It yields the protein CASSETFGKYF.

The J gene is TRBJ2-7, the V gene TRBV5-5, with D maybe TRBD1 (6 bases). With 0 bases removed from V and 2 bases from J, the gap between germline ends came to 12 bases. The germline gives CDR1 SGHKS, CDR2 YYEKEE (reference sequence). This CDR3 comprises 15 residues. The CDR3 DNA follows: TGTGCCAGCAGCTTGGGTGTAGCAGGGGCCTACGAGCAGTACTTC. It specifies CASSLGVAGAYEQYF.

The J gene is TRBJ1-5, the V gene TRBV12-2. TRBV12-2 counts as a pseudogene. The CDR3 extends over 15 amino acids. The CDR3 region has the DNA TGTGCAAGTCGTAAAGGGACCCCAATCAATCAGCCCCAGCATTTT. Amino acid sequence: CASRKGTPINQPQHF.

A word on this clone: The sample holds other DNA sequences that translate to the same CDR3. The chain links TRBV28 to TRBJ1-2, with TRBD1 matching over 8 bases. CDR3 length equals 14 residues. CDR1 and CDR2 from the germline V gene are MDHEN and SYDVKM. Trimming took 5 bases from V and 4 from J; bases not matched to a gene: 6. DNA of the CDR3: TGTGCCAGCAGTCCAGGACAGGGACGCTATGGCTACACCTTC. Encoded protein: CASSPGQGRYGYTF.

This rearrangement joins TRBV30 to TRBJ1-4; D is ambiguous. V was pared by 0 bases and J by 4 bases, with 12 bases between. The CDR3 is made up of 15 amino acids. Per germline, CDR1 GTSNPN and CDR2 SVGIG (reference sequence). The CDR3 spells CAWSVLAASNEKLFF. The CDR3 DNA reads as TGTGCCTGGAGTGTACTGGCGGCCAGTAATGAAAAACTGTTTTTT.

V usage is TRBV7-2 and J usage is TRBJ1-2; D not resolved. Germline V lookup: CDR1 SGHTA, CDR2 FQGNSA. Trimming removed 5 bases at V and 3 bases at J, with 13 bases between. This CDR3 is built from 14 residues. As DNA, the CDR3 is TGTGCCAGCAGCCGGGCCCCGAACGACTATGGCTACACCTTC. This gives the protein CASSRAPNDYGYTF.

There are a few counts of this clone. The rearrangement uses TRBV7-2 and TRBJ2-2; D possibly corresponds to TRBD2 (6 bases). Between the trimmed V and J ends, which lost 2 bases and 2 bases, there was a span of 15 bases. Germline lookup yields CDR1 SGHTA and CDR2 FQGNSA. The CDR3 loop spans 17 amino acids. CDR3 coding DNA: TGTGCCAGCAGCTTATTCAGCGGGCTACCCAACACCGGGGAGCTGTTTTTT. It is translated as CASSLFSGLPNTGELFF.

This clone was recorded a few times. At the DNA level, this CDR3 is encoded by other sequences in the same sample as well. V usage is TRBV18 and J usage is TRBJ2-5, with D unresolved. With 3 bases removed from V and 0 bases from J, the gap between germline ends came to 5 bases. This CDR3 has 13 residues. In germline, CDR1 is KGHSH, CDR2 LQKENI. The CDR3 region has the DNA TGTGCCAGCTCACCGGGGTACCAAGAGACCCAGTACTTC. It yields the protein CASSPGYQETQYF.

The gene calls are TRBV28 and TRBJ2-7; 7 nucleotides align to TRBD1. The CDR3 is made up of 15 amino acids. CDR1 MDHEN and CDR2 SYDVKM come from the germline V gene. V lost 5 bases and J lost 1; bases outside the gene matches: 8. DNA for the CDR3: TGTGCCAGCAGTCCTGGACAGGCCGGGTCCTACGAGCAGTACTTC. Translation gives CASSPGQAGSYEQYF.

The chain joins TRBV7-9 to TRBJ1-2; possible D gene TRBD1, 5 bases. CDR3 size: 15 residues. Germline lookup yields CDR1 SEHNR and CDR2 FQNEAQ (reference sequence). The V end lost 1 base, the J end lost 5 bases, and 14 bases lay between the germline ends. CDR3 loop: CASSLGSGASYGYTF. CDR3 nucleotide sequence: TGTGCCAGCAGCTTAGGTTCCGGGGCCTCATATGGCTACACCTTC.

This clone was detected a few times. Distinct nucleotide sequences in the sample also encode this CDR3. J is TRBJ2-7 and V is TRBV29-1; the D gene is possibly TRBD1 (6 bases). The V end lost 6 bases, the J end lost 6 bases, and 12 bases lay between the germline ends. This CDR3 is built from 11 residues. Germline CDR1 and CDR2: SQVTM and ANQGSEA. The CDR3, as DNA: TGCAGCGTGGACAGAGGGGGCGAGCAGTACTTC. Translated, it gives CSVDRGGEQYF.

V gene TRBV14 combines with J gene TRBJ2-5, with D possibly matching TRBD2 (7 bases). This CDR3 region has 14 residues. Deletions cut 8 bases from V and 2 bases from J, with 15 bases between. CDR1 and CDR2 from the germline V gene are SGHDN and FVKESK. The chain's CDR3 is CASGFGGPQETQYF. DNA for the CDR3: TGTGCCAGCGGATTCGGGGGGCCGCAAGAGACCCAGTACTTC.

V and J are TRBV30 and TRBJ2-2, with D perhaps TRBD2 (7 bases). The ends were cut back, 7 bases at V and 1 base at J, with 19 bases in the middle. Germline V lookup: CDR1 GTSNPN, CDR2 SVGIG (reference sequence). CDR3 length: 16 amino acids. CDR3 DNA sequence: TGTGCCTCCCCGGGGAGGGGGAGTGGGAACACCGGGGAGCTGTTTTTT. Amino acids: CASPGRGSGNTGELFF.

The chain uses TRBV28 and TRBJ2-1; 10 nucleotides align to TRBD2. With 10 bases clipped from V and 2 bases from J, the junction kept 14 bases outside the gene matches. This CDR3 region has 17 residues. Per the germline V gene, CDR1 is MDHEN and CDR2 is SYDVKM. The CDR3 bases are TGTGCCACTCGGCGCGCTAGCGGGAGCAGAGCCTACAATGAGCAGTTCTTC. This translates into CATRRASGSRAYNEQFF. Full variable domain (remainder filled in from reference TRBV28 and TRBJ2-1): DVKVTQSSRYLVKRTGEKVFLECVQDMDHENMFWYRQDPGLGLRLIYFSYDVKMKEKGDIPEGYSVSREKKERFSLILESASTNQTSMYLCATRRASGSRAYNEQFFGPGTRLTVL.

The rearrangement uses TRBV5-6 and TRBJ2-3, with D maybe TRBD2 (6 bases). Germline lookup yields CDR1 SGHDT and CDR2 YYEEEE. CDR3 length: 14 amino acids. The V and J ends lost 4 bases and 2 bases respectively, with 11 bases between them. As DNA, the CDR3 is TGTGCCAGCAGCCCCCGGGGGTTCACAGATACGCAGTATTTT. This gives the protein CASSPRGFTDTQYF.

J is TRBJ2-3 and V is TRBV7-9; no reliable D call. Trimming removed 7 bases at V and 8 bases at J, with 19 bases between. Germline assignment: CDR1 SEHNR and CDR2 FQNEAQ (reference sequence). The CDR3 is made up of 14 amino acids. CDR3 nucleotides: TGTGCCAGCATGCGCAGTTCCGATTCCGGTACGCAGTATTTT. Protein sequence: CASMRSSDSGTQYF. Complete variable domain (other parts from reference TRBV7-9 and TRBJ2-3): DTGVSQNPRHKITKRGQNVTFRCDPISEHNRLYWYRQTLGQGPEFLTYFQNEAQLEKSRLLSDRFSAERPKGSFSTLEIQRTEQGDSAMYLCASMRSSDSGTQYFGPGTRLTVL.

The V and J genes are TRBV5-5 and TRBJ2-5; D gene unclear. Germline V gene sequence: CDR1 SGHKS, CDR2 YYEKEE (reference sequence). V was clipped by 3 bases and J by 2 bases, with 11 bases between them. The CDR3 runs to 14 residues. In DNA, the CDR3 is TGTGCCAGCAGCTACCAGACAAAGCAAGAGACCCAGTACTTC. Translation: CASSYQTKQETQYF.

The rearrangement joins TRBV28 to TRBJ2-6, with a weak D call TRBD2 (5 bases). Trimming stripped 3 bases from V and 0 bases from J, with 15 bases between. This CDR3 comprises 18 residues. CDR1 is MDHEN and CDR2 is SYDVKM in the germline V gene. CDR3 sequence (DNA): TGTGCCAGCAGTTTCCTCGGGAACACACGCTCTGGGGCCAACGTCCTGACTTTC. Encoded protein: CASSFLGNTRSGANVLTF.

The gene calls are TRBV27 and TRBJ2-7, with D uncertain. Germline V gene data show CDR1 as MNHEY and CDR2 as SMNVEV (reference sequence). This CDR3 has 15 amino acids. V gave up 6 bases and J gave up 2 bases, with 17 bases separating them. The CDR3 coding sequence is TGTGCCAGCAGGACAACACCAGGCTTCGCCTACGAGCAGTACTTC. It yields the protein CASRTTPGFAYEQYF.

CDR3 sequence reads: CASSPRDFPNEQFF. CDR3 sequence (DNA): TGTGCCAGCAGTCCCAGGGATTTCCCCAATGAGCAGTTCTTC. This chain uses TRBV28 with TRBJ2-1; TRBD1 might be the D (5 bases). CDR1 MDHEN and CDR2 SYDVKM come from the germline V gene. The CDR3 has 14 amino acids. V gave up 5 bases and J gave up 6 bases, with 14 bases separating them. Full variable domain (outside the CDR3, taken from reference TRBV28 and TRBJ2-1): DVKVTQSSRYLVKRTGEKVFLECVQDMDHENMFWYRQDPGLGLRLIYFSYDVKMKEKGDIPEGYSVSREKKERFSLILESASTNQTSMYLCASSPRDFPNEQFFGPGTRLTVL.

V is TRBV7-2 and J is TRBJ1-1, with D maybe TRBD1 (5 bases). V lost 0 bases to trimming and J lost 1 base, with 9 bases between them. Germline CDR1 reads SGHTA; CDR2 reads FQGNSA. The CDR3 is 15 residues long. The CDR3, as DNA: TGTGCCAGCAGCTTAGCTCGTCAGGGGAACACTGAAGCTTTCTTT. This translates into CASSLARQGNTEAFF.

The V call is TRBV28, the J call TRBJ1-3; 9 positions match TRBD1. V dropped 6 bases and J dropped 4; count of bases not matched to a gene: 7. This CDR3 region has 15 residues. Germline loops: CDR1 MDHEN, CDR2 SYDVKM. This CDR3 reads CASRGQGARGNTIYF. The CDR3 bases are TGTGCCAGCAGGGGACAGGGCGCGAGGGGAAACACCATATATTTT.

The rearrangement uses TRBV6-1 and TRBJ1-5; D is ambiguous. The CDR3 totals 14 residues. Germline values: CDR1 MNHNS, CDR2 SASEGT. Trimming removed 5 bases at V and 0 bases at J, with 8 bases between. The CDR3 sequence: CASSPALSNQPQHF. In DNA, the CDR3 is TGTGCCAGCAGTCCGGCGCTTAGCAATCAGCCCCAGCATTTT.

This chain connects TRBV5-1 to TRBJ2-6; D remains ambiguous. The CDR3 contains 14 residues. V was trimmed by 9 bases and J by 2 bases, leaving 12 bases between them. Germline CDR1 reads SGHRS; CDR2 reads YFSETQ. CDR3 sequence: CATTSRAGANVLTF. The CDR3 DNA reads TGCGCCACCACCTCAAGGGCTGGGGCCAACGTCCTGACTTTC.

Concerning this clone itself: Mismatch with germline at one junction end may stem from a read error. The chain is built from TRBV10-3 and TRBJ1-2; possibly TRBD1 for D (6 bases). Germline CDR1 reads ENHRY; CDR2 reads SYGVKD. There are 14 residues in the CDR3. This CDR3 reads CAIRGAEAGYGHTF. For the CDR3, the DNA is TGTGCCATCAGGGGGGCGGAAGCAGGCTATGGCCACACCTTC.

A word on this clone: At the DNA level, this CDR3 is encoded by other sequences in the same sample as well. J is TRBJ1-5 and V is TRBV27; 10 bases match TRBD1. The CDR3 loop spans 13 amino acids. V shed 5 bases, J shed 7 bases, and the junction held 2 bases outside the gene matches. Germline CDR1 and CDR2: MNHEY and SMNVEV (reference sequence). The DNA of the CDR3 is TGTGCCAGCAGTGGACAGGGGGGCCAGCCCCAGCATTTT. It yields the protein CASSGQGGQPQHF.

The J gene is TRBJ2-4, the V gene TRBV27; perhaps TRBD1 as D (6 bases). Trimming left V 6 bases short and J 0 bases short, with 9 bases between. This CDR3 comprises 14 residues. Germline loops: CDR1 MNHEY, CDR2 SMNVEV (reference sequence). The CDR3 coding sequence is TGTGCCAGCAGCACAGGGATAGCCAAAAACATTCAGTACTTC. Its protein is CASSTGIAKNIQYF.